Described below is a single TCR beta chain sequence and its context. The antigen is not known. The sample is drawn from a study of cytomegalovirus exposure and HLA in healthy donors. Study findings and constraints: Researchers reportedly found TCR beta sequences accurately predicted most subjects' HLA-A and HLA-B alleles. For cytomegalovirus status, the classifier reportedly gave diagnoses with high specificity and sensitivity.

The CDR3 runs 15 residues. The germline V gene has CDR1 GTSNPN and CDR2 SVGIG (reference sequence). The trim removed 3 bases at V and 10 bases at J, leaving 12 bases unmatched. Nominally healthy donors were sampled, though unrecorded immune exposures were likely. The PCR ran on 60 Vbeta and 13 Jbeta primers. Profiling relied on immunoSEQ multiplex PCR, and the TCRdb table lists in-frame clones only, not all of them. In all, the sample yields some 110,000 clones. The TCR originated in a man aged 35 to 55 in good health and CMV-seronegative. V and J are TRBV30 and TRBJ1-6, with 7 nucleotides matching TRBD1. Sequenced sample: PBMCs. CDR3 nucleotide sequence: TGTGCCTGGAGGGGCGTAGGGGGCGCCGGATCACCCCTCCACTTT. Its translation: CAWRGVGGAGSPLHF.